Below are 3 T cell receptor beta chains sequenced from a single sample in a study of lymphopenia after photon versus proton radiotherapy. TCRdb's copy holds only in-frame clones and misses some; the assay was immunoSEQ multiplex PCR. The table includes about 24,000 clones, roughly 80% detected once. The sample consisted of peripheral blood, taken from a patient treated with photon-based radiotherapy. The source of these receptors is a middle-aged man with gastric cancer.

V gene TRBV19 combines with J gene TRBJ2-2; no clear D. CDR1 and CDR2 from the germline V gene are LNHDA and SQIVND (reference sequence). The V end lost 5 bases, the J end lost 1 base, and 11 bases lay between the germline ends. This CDR3 has 15 residues. CDR3 DNA sequence: TGTGCCAGTAGTGTCGGAGCAAGGAACACCGGGGAGCTGTTTTTT. This gives the protein CASSVGARNTGELFF.

The chain combines TRBV5-3 with TRBJ1-6; D perhaps matches TRBD1 (5 bases). TRBV5-3 is annotated as an ORF whose role is uncertain. Trimming stripped 3 bases from V and 0 bases from J, with 13 bases between. The CDR3 loop spans 17 amino acids. The CDR3 sequence is CARSSGHPSSYNSPLHF. Written as DNA, the CDR3 is TGTGCCAGAAGCTCTGGACACCCGAGCTCCTATAATTCACCCCTCCACTTT.

The chain couples TRBV9 to TRBJ2-1; maybe TRBD1 (6 bases). Germline V gives CDR1 SGDLS, CDR2 YYNGEE. V lost 0 bases to trimming and J lost 3 bases, with 10 bases between them. This CDR3 is 15 amino acids long. The CDR3 DNA follows: TGTGCCAGCAGCGTAGAAGGGGGAGACTACAATGAGCAGTTCTTC. This sequence encodes CASSVEGGDYNEQFF.